These 5 T cell receptor beta chains came from one sample sequenced in a study of glioma-infiltrating T cells after dendritic cell vaccination. Time point noted: after dendritic cell vaccination, including at tumor progression/relapse. The protocol was immunoSEQ multiplex PCR, while the TCRdb copy is restricted to in-frame clones and leaves out a portion. The profile shows under 130,000 clones, roughly 90% of them singletons. The sequenced sample was blood, obtained after dendritic cell vaccination. The origin of the receptors is a human donor with glioblastoma.

The chain is built from TRBV15 and TRBJ2-1; TRBD2 matches 8 bases. Unmatched junction bases numbered 10, after V lost 1 base and J lost 5 bases. Germline V CDR1 and CDR2: LNHNV, YYDKDF (reference sequence). The CDR3 runs to 17 residues. For the CDR3, the DNA is TGTGCCACCAGCAGAGTGGCTAGCGGGCCCGGGGACAATGAGCAGTTCTTC. It codes for CATSRVASGPGDNEQFF.

The V gene is TRBV6-1, the J gene TRBJ1-6, with D possibly being TRBD1 (5 bases). The CDR3 consists of 15 residues. Trimming removed 4 bases at V and 5 bases at J, with 12 bases between. The germline gives CDR1 MNHNS, CDR2 SASEGT. The CDR3 loop reads CASSVAGQDNSPLHF. For the CDR3, the DNA is TGTGCCAGCAGTGTGGCAGGGCAGGATAATTCACCCCTCCACTTT.

The V call is TRBV7-2, the J call TRBJ1-1; D remains unclear. Trimming removed 1 base at V and 1 base at J, with 7 bases between. This CDR3 comprises 14 residues. Looked up from germline, CDR1 is SGHTA and CDR2 is FQGNSA. CDR3 residues: CASSLGSGNTEAFF. The CDR3 DNA sequence: TGTGCCAGCAGCTTAGGTTCGGGGAACACTGAAGCTTTCTTT.

The chain uses TRBV10-3 and TRBJ2-2; TRBD2 matches at 7 bases. The CDR3 consists of 16 residues. Looked up from germline, CDR1 is ENHRY and CDR2 is SYGVKD. Germline trimming cut 11 bases from V and 4 bases from J; bases unmatched to any gene: 16. CDR3 bases: TGTGCCGCGCAGCCGGGACTAAATGTTGGCACCGGGGAGCTGTTTTTT. The encoded protein is CAAQPGLNVGTGELFF.

The CDR3 region is CSVEGGGAYYTF. Written as DNA, the CDR3 is TGCAGCGTTGAGGGGGGAGGGGCTTACTACACCTTC. The chain joins TRBV29-1 to TRBJ1-2; weak D call: TRBD1 (5 bases). V was cut by 3 bases and J by 10 bases, with 15 bases left in between. Germline lookup yields CDR1 SQVTM and CDR2 ANQGSEA. There are 12 residues in the CDR3.